Following are 13 T cell receptor beta chains from one sample sequenced in a study of post-analysis software for immune sequencing data. Study outcomes and limitations: Controls showed lower frequencies than patients for roughly five TRBV segments, and TRBV5-6, TRBV5-1 and TRBV20-1 were among these.

Unique molecular identifiers featured in each of the TCR beta cDNA libraries. TCRdb ran MiXCR on the PCR reads and lists one entry per CDR3 protein. The sample gives roughly 600,000 distinct CDR3 sequences, roughly 47% of which show up once; under 2% is in the top ten. Their antigens remain unidentified. The sequencing sample was made of blood. All receptors derive from a girl between 10 and 17 years old with multiple sclerosis.

J is TRBJ2-7 and V is TRBV24-1; weak D call: TRBD1 (6 bases). The ends were cut back, 4 bases at V and 3 bases at J, with 9 bases in the middle. CDR3 length: 13 residues. CDR1 and CDR2 (germline): KGHDR, SFDVKD. The CDR3 region is CATSEAGDYEQYF. CDR3 DNA sequence: TGTGCCACCAGTGAGGCAGGGGACTACGAGCAGTACTTC.

This clonotype was found a few times. The chain carries TRBV5-1 and TRBJ2-3; D remains unclear. The ends were cut back, 4 bases at V and 0 bases at J, with 6 bases in the middle. The length of the CDR3 is 13 residues. CDR1 and CDR2 from the germline V gene are SGHRS and YFSETQ. Here the CDR3 reads CASSRVSTDTQYF. CDR3 coding DNA: TGCGCCAGCAGCCGCGTTAGCACAGATACGCAGTATTTT.

The chain carries TRBV6-4 and TRBJ2-1; tentative D call: TRBD1 (6 bases). V was cut by 4 bases and J by 7 bases, with 14 bases left in between. This CDR3 is 14 amino acids long. Germline CDR1 MRHNA, CDR2 SNTAGT. The CDR3 reads CASSAHRVGNEQFF. Written as DNA, the CDR3 is TGTGCCAGCAGTGCACACAGGGTTGGAAATGAGCAGTTCTTC.

V usage is TRBV20-1 and J usage is TRBJ2-5; 7 bases map to TRBD2. Trimming at V came to 0 bases and at J to 4 bases, leaving 8 bases not matched to a gene. CDR1 is DFQATT and CDR2 is SNEGSKA in the germline V gene (reference sequence). This CDR3 has 15 residues. The CDR3 here is CSARDPRGDRETQYF. The CDR3 DNA follows: TGCAGTGCTAGAGATCCCCGGGGGGATCGAGAGACCCAGTACTTC.

This clonotype was picked up many times. CDR3 DNA sequence: TGTGCCATCTCACGCAATAGCGACAATGAGCAGTTCTTC. This translates into CAISRNSDNEQFF. The rearrangement uses TRBV10-3 and TRBJ2-1; D might be TRBD2 (5 bases). CDR3 size: 13 residues. Trimming took off 8 bases at V and 5 bases at J, with 13 bases between the two ends. Germline assignment: CDR1 ENHRY and CDR2 SYGVKD.

This clonotype turned up a few times. For the CDR3, the DNA is TGTGCCAGCAGCCCGGAGGGGACAGATACGCAGTATTTT. Its translation is CASSPEGTDTQYF. V usage is TRBV5-5 and J usage is TRBJ2-3; maybe TRBD2 (6 bases). The CDR3 runs 13 residues. CDR1 is SGHKS, CDR2 YYEKEE, per germline (reference sequence). Trimming stripped 4 bases from V and 3 bases from J, with 9 bases between.

This clonotype was observed a handful of times. CDR3 in DNA: TGTGCCAGCAGTGACCCAGGACTAGCGGGCCTCCTAATTCAGTACTTC. The encoded protein is CASSDPGLAGLLIQYF. The chain recombines TRBV6-1 with TRBJ2-7, with TRBD2 matching over 11 bases. Germline CDR1 and CDR2: MNHNS and SASEGT. The CDR3 has 16 residues. V trimming: 3 bases; J trimming: 10 bases; junction bases outside the gene matches: 14.

This chain uses TRBV29-1 with TRBJ2-7; a weak D match, TRBD2 (5 bases). CDR3 length equals 12 residues. Germline V gene lookup returns CDR1 SQVTM and CDR2 ANQGSEA. V was pared by 4 bases and J by 2 bases, with 9 bases between. In DNA form, the CDR3 reads TGCAGCGTTGTAGCGAGCGCCTACGAGCAGTACTTC. Translated, it gives CSVVASAYEQYF.

The rearrangement links TRBV20-1 to TRBJ2-7, with D hard to call. The CDR3 spans 12 residues. Germline V gene data show CDR1 as DFQATT and CDR2 as SNEGSKA (reference sequence). Deletions cut 3 bases from V and 6 bases from J, with 12 bases between. DNA of the CDR3: TGCAGTGCTAGTAAAGGTTTTGGCGAGCAGTACTTC. Translating it yields CSASKGFGEQYF.

As for this clonotype: Germline is not matched at one junction end, which may reflect a read error. The rearrangement uses TRBV7-2 and TRBJ2-3; 7 positions agree with TRBD2. Germline lookup yields CDR1 SGHTA and CDR2 FQGNSA. This CDR3 is built from 14 residues. The CDR3: CASSLAGGPDTRYF. CDR3 coding DNA: TGTGCCAGCAGCTTAGCGGGAGGGCCAGATACGCGGTATTTT.

V usage is TRBV5-1 and J usage is TRBJ2-2, with unresolved D. Germline V gene lookup returns CDR1 SGHRS and CDR2 YFSETQ. V dropped 7 bases and J dropped 5 bases, with 6 bases sitting between them. This CDR3 contains 11 residues. CDR3 DNA: TGCGCCAGCGAAGGAACCGGGGAGCTGTTTTTT. It encodes CASEGTGELFF.

This clonotype has a handful of counts. This chain connects TRBV7-9 to TRBJ1-2; 7 bases are a match to TRBD1. In germline, CDR1 is SEHNR, CDR2 FQNEAQ (reference sequence). The CDR3 loop spans 17 amino acids. The junction had 16 bases not matched to a gene; V was cut back by 5 bases and J by 4 bases. CDR3 bases: TGTGCCAGCAGCCCCTCAGGGACAGCAAATTCCCTCTATGGCTACACCTTC. Translated, it gives CASSPSGTANSLYGYTF.

The chain carries TRBV5-1 and TRBJ2-7, with TRBD2 as a possible D gene (5 bases). V lost 2 bases and J lost 3, with 18 bases in between. CDR1 is SGHRS and CDR2 is YFSETQ in the germline V gene. CDR3 length: 16 amino acids. The CDR3 spells CASSLAADGNVYEQYF. The CDR3 DNA is TGCGCCAGCAGCTTAGCCGCGGACGGGAACGTCTACGAGCAGTACTTC. Full variable domain (rest looked up from reference TRBV5-1 and TRBJ2-7): KAGVTQTPRYLIKTRGQQVTLSCSPISGHRSVSWYQQTPGQGLQFLFEYFSETQRNKGNFPGRFSGRQFSNSRSEMNVSTLELGDSALYLCASSLAADGNVYEQYFGPGTRLTVT.